The 6 T cell receptor beta chains below come from one sample, sequenced in a study of shared clonotypes between healthy human individuals. CD8 cells classed as naive were CD45RO-negative and positively selected for CCR7, excluding terminally differentiated effector memory CD45RA+ cells. TCRdb keeps only in-frame clones here, not all; method: immunoSEQ multiplex PCR. This sample has 600,000 or so clones, with roughly 98% found just once. Sample: naive CD8+ T cells sorted from blood. Receptor source: a man between 25 and 39 years old in good health.

This clone was counted a single time. This rearrangement joins TRBV5-1 to TRBJ2-2; 13 bases agree with TRBD2. The germline V gene encodes CDR1 SGHRS and CDR2 YFSETQ. Losses at the gene ends were 4 bases for V and 2 bases for J; bases not matched to a gene: 8. The CDR3 is 18 amino acids. CDR3 amino acids: CASSPEGLAGANTGELFF. Here the CDR3 DNA reads TGCGCCAGCAGCCCCGAAGGACTAGCGGGGGCTAACACCGGGGAGCTGTTTTTT.

The rearrangement links TRBV15 to TRBJ1-1, with no clear D. This CDR3 comprises 18 residues. Deletions cut 5 bases from V and 0 bases from J, with 22 bases between. Per the germline V gene, CDR1 is LNHNV and CDR2 is YYDKDF (reference sequence). In nucleotides, the CDR3 is TGTGCCACCAGCTCCCTTTACAGCCGGAACACCATGAACACTGAAGCTTTCTTT. Protein sequence: CATSSLYSRNTMNTEAFF.

The chain employs TRBV29-1 and TRBJ2-1; 8 bases map to TRBD2. Germline trimming cut 4 bases from V and 8 bases from J; bases unmatched to any gene: 7. CDR1 and CDR2 (germline): SQVTM, ANQGSEA. The CDR3 runs to 13 residues. The CDR3 loop is CSVVSGRIDEQFF. In nucleotides, the CDR3 is TGCAGCGTTGTCAGCGGGAGAATCGATGAGCAGTTCTTC.

V is TRBV9 and J is TRBJ2-1; 10 bases fit TRBD2. The CDR3 runs 15 residues. J lost 3 bases, V lost 3 bases, and 3 bases had no gene match. Germline V gene lookup returns CDR1 SGDLS and CDR2 YYNGEE. CDR3 DNA: TGTGCCAGCAGCGCCGGGACTAGCGACTACAATGAGCAGTTCTTC. Translating gives CASSAGTSDYNEQFF.

V is TRBV29-1 and J is TRBJ2-1; maybe TRBD2 (6 bases). The germline V gene encodes CDR1 SQVTM and CDR2 ANQGSEA. The CDR3 consists of 15 residues. V was trimmed by 1 base and J by 2 bases, leaving 12 bases between them. CDR3 DNA: TGCAGCGTTGAAGTCAGGGACTCCCCCTACAATGAGCAGTTCTTC. This codes for CSVEVRDSPYNEQFF.

The chain employs TRBV19 and TRBJ2-4, with D possibly matching TRBD2 (5 bases). The J call may not be correct, given that the DNA end is closer to TRBJ2-5. Germline V gene lookup returns CDR1 LNHDA and CDR2 SQIVND (reference sequence). The CDR3 loop spans 14 amino acids. CDR3 in DNA: TGTGCCAGTAGTCCCTTCTTAGTGGAGGTGACCCAGTACTTC. It codes for CASSPFLVEVTQYF.